The next 23 T cell receptor beta chains were all read from a single sample in a study of blood T cells in healthy people across ages. For the second PCR, which ran for about 6 to 11 cycles, a sample-barcoded 5' primer and a J-beta primer mix were used. TCRdb reanalysed the 5' RACE reads using MiXCR and keeps one entry per CDR3 protein. The data hold fewer than 900,000 distinct CDR3 sequences, with around 46% observed a single time. The specimen was blood. The receptors derive from a woman aged 55-75 years in good health.

The CDR3 sequence is CASSLKGQGAEDTQYF. As DNA, the CDR3 is TGTGCCAGCAGCTTGAAAGGACAGGGGGCGGAAGATACGCAGTATTTT. This chain joins TRBV5-5 and TRBJ2-3, with 11 bases aligning to TRBD1. The CDR3 consists of 16 residues. Germline V gene lookup returns CDR1 SGHKS and CDR2 YYEKEE (reference sequence). The V and J ends lost 1 base and 5 bases, in that order; junction bases with no gene match: 6.

V usage is TRBV7-6 and J usage is TRBJ2-1; D ambiguous. Trimming took off 3 bases at V and 5 bases at J, with 14 bases between the two ends. CDR1 and CDR2 from the germline V gene are SGHVS and FNYEAQ. The CDR3 sequence is 15 residues long. The CDR3: CASSLSTSSHNEQFF. DNA for the CDR3: TGTGCCAGCAGCTTGAGTACCTCCAGTCACAATGAGCAGTTCTTC.

This sequence joins TRBV7-2 and TRBJ2-1; 13 bases are shared with TRBD2. J gave up 8 bases and V 4 bases, and 8 bases lay outside the gene matches. This CDR3 has 16 amino acids. Per the germline V gene, CDR1 is SGHTA and CDR2 is FQGNSA. The CDR3 coding sequence is TGTGCCAGCAGCTCCGGAGGACTAGCGGGAGTCGATGAGCAGTTCTTC. Its protein is CASSSGGLAGVDEQFF.

Ten or more counts support this clonotype. V gene TRBV28 combines with J gene TRBJ2-1, with D tentatively TRBD2 (6 bases). V was cut by 5 bases and J by 6 bases, with 20 bases left in between. CDR3 length: 16 amino acids. Germline-derived CDR1 and CDR2 are MDHEN and SYDVKM. The CDR3 DNA sequence: TGTGCCAGCAGTCCCCTTAGGCTAGCGATTGGCAATGAGCAGTTCTTC. Encoded protein: CASSPLRLAIGNEQFF.

The chain carries TRBV12-3 or TRBV12-4 and TRBJ2-7, with 8 positions matching TRBD2. The CDR3 consists of 16 residues. Losses at the gene ends were 2 bases for V and 6 bases for J; bases not matched to a gene: 12. CDR3 sequence: CASSLRLAGAGREQYF. The CDR3 DNA reads TGTGCCAGCAGTTTAAGGCTAGCGGGCGCCGGGCGCGAGCAGTACTTC.

Only a few counts were recorded for this clonotype. The V gene is TRBV5-1, the J gene TRBJ2-1; 10 positions match TRBD2. The CDR3 extends over 18 amino acids. J was trimmed by 2 bases and V by 0 bases; bases with no gene match: 8. The V gene's germline CDR1 is SGHRS and CDR2 YFSETQ. The CDR3 here is CASSLVGTSDPPYNEQFF. The CDR3 nucleotides are TGCGCCAGCAGCTTGGTGGGGACTAGCGATCCCCCCTACAATGAGCAGTTCTTC.

In this sample, this clonotype turned up a few times. The chain's CDR3 is CSARRLAEETQYF. The CDR3, as DNA: TGCAGTGCTAGAAGGCTAGCGGAAGAGACCCAGTACTTC. V usage is TRBV20-1 and J usage is TRBJ2-5; 7 bases are shared with TRBD2. Trimming cost V 2 bases and J 3 bases; bases outside gene matches: 3. From germline, CDR1 is DFQATT and CDR2 SNEGSKA (reference sequence). CDR3 length: 13 residues.

The genes are TRBV20-1 and TRBJ1-3; the D gene is possibly TRBD1 (6 bases). The CDR3 length is 14 residues. The germline V and J ends were trimmed by 3 bases and 3 bases, with 12 bases remaining between them. Looked up from germline, CDR1 is DFQATT and CDR2 is SNEGSKA (reference sequence). This CDR3 reads CSARGRGLGNTIYF. The CDR3 region has the DNA TGCAGTGCTAGGGGCAGGGGACTTGGAAACACCATATATTTT.

Ten or more counts support this clonotype. The chain recombines TRBV29-1 with TRBJ2-7, with 10 bases fitting TRBD1. The CDR3 has 14 residues. Germline loops: CDR1 SQVTM, CDR2 ANQGSEA. The J segment lost 4 bases and the V segment lost 1 base, leaving 4 bases of the junction unmatched. The CDR3 region is CSVEGEGQGYEQYF. DNA for the CDR3: TGCAGCGTTGAAGGAGAGGGACAGGGGTACGAGCAGTACTTC.

This clonotype was detected a few times. The gene calls are TRBV20-1 and TRBJ2-3; the D is unclear. This CDR3 is 11 amino acids long. The germline V and J ends were trimmed by 6 bases and 7 bases, with 11 bases remaining between them. CDR1 is DFQATT and CDR2 is SNEGSKA in the germline V gene (reference sequence). CDR3 sequence: CSAEGGHTQYF. The CDR3 nucleotides read TGCAGTGCGGAAGGTGGCCATACGCAGTATTTT.

This clonotype has ten or more counts. CDR3 DNA: TGTGCCATCAGTGAGTCGAAAATAAATTACGAGCAGTACTTC. Its translation is CAISESKINYEQYF. The chain links TRBV10-3 to TRBJ2-7; D ambiguous. Germline values: CDR1 ENHRY, CDR2 SYGVKD. The CDR3 sequence is 14 residues long. Trimming cost V 0 bases and J 4 bases, with 10 bases left between them.

The rearrangement joins TRBV28 to TRBJ2-7, with 10 positions matching TRBD1. CDR3 length: 14 amino acids. With V trimmed by 6 bases and J by 4 bases, 6 bases remained unmatched. Germline-derived CDR1 and CDR2 are MDHEN and SYDVKM. CDR3 loop: CASRRDRGLYEQYF. The CDR3 DNA sequence: TGTGCCAGCAGGCGGGACAGGGGTCTTTACGAGCAGTACTTC.

The sample holds many counts of this clonotype. V and J are TRBV29-1 and TRBJ2-7, with D maybe TRBD1 (5 bases). This CDR3 is 11 amino acids long. Trimming shortened V by 5 bases and J by 7 bases, and 12 bases separated the two germline ends. The V gene's germline CDR1 is SQVTM and CDR2 ANQGSEA. CDR3 sequence: CSVWTPGEQYF. CDR3 bases: TGCAGCGTTTGGACCCCAGGGGAGCAGTACTTC.

The chain's CDR3 is CASSTLQGARNEQYF. The CDR3 coding sequence is TGTGCCAGCAGCACACTACAGGGGGCGCGGAACGAGCAGTACTTC. V usage is TRBV7-2 and J usage is TRBJ2-7; TRBD1 matches at 9 bases. Germline V gives CDR1 SGHTA, CDR2 FQGNSA. The length of the CDR3 is 15 residues. After removal of 5 bases from V and 5 bases from J, the junction contained 10 bases not matched to a gene.

This clonotype was recorded once. The chain carries TRBV5-1 and TRBJ2-1; D is unclear. The CDR3 sequence is 13 residues long. The V end lost 0 bases, the J end lost 10 bases, and 11 bases lay between the germline ends. Looked up from germline, CDR1 is SGHRS and CDR2 is YFSETQ. In nucleotides, the CDR3 is TGCGCCAGCAGCTTGGCAATAGGAAAGGAGCAGTTCTTC. Its translation: CASSLAIGKEQFF.

The chain couples TRBV12-3 or TRBV12-4 to TRBJ2-3; weak D call: TRBD2 (5 bases). Trimming left V 7 bases short and J 3 bases short, with 17 bases between. This CDR3 is 15 amino acids long. The CDR3 loop is CASTPGLSWTDTQYF. CDR3 coding DNA: TGTGCCAGCACCCCAGGACTGAGCTGGACAGATACGCAGTATTTT.

This clonotype was counted at least ten times. This chain links TRBV15 with TRBJ2-3; D gene unclear. V was cut by 0 bases and J by 5 bases, with 9 bases left in between. Germline-derived CDR1 and CDR2 are LNHNV and YYDKDF (reference sequence). The CDR3 is made up of 14 amino acids. The CDR3 coding sequence is TGTGCCACCAGCAGAGATCTGTCTCGAGATACGCAGTATTTT. Its protein product is CATSRDLSRDTQYF.

Comments on this clonotype: Its ends do not fully match the called genes, so a read error is possible. This chain uses TRBV6-5 with TRBJ1-2; D not certain. Germline V CDR1 and CDR2: MNHEY, SVGAGI. The CDR3 loop spans 11 amino acids. The CDR3 loop is CASSDTRGYTF. The DNA of the CDR3 is TGTGCCAGCAGTGACACGAGAGGCTACACTTTC.

This chain joins TRBV2 and TRBJ2-7; 10 bases are a match to TRBD2. This CDR3 contains 13 residues. Germline CDR1 is SNHLY and CDR2 is FYNNEI. Trimming took 8 bases from V and 5 from J; bases not matched to a gene: 6. CDR3: CASDLAGVHEQYF. The CDR3 DNA sequence: TGTGCCAGCGATCTAGCGGGAGTTCACGAGCAGTACTTC. Drawing the rest from reference TRBV2 and TRBJ2-7, the complete variable domain is EPEVTQTPSHQVTQMGQEVILRCVPISNHLYFYWYRQILGQKVEFLVSFYNNEISEKSEIFDDQFSVERPDGSNFTLKIRSTKLEDSAMYFCASDLAGVHEQYFGPGTRLTVT.

This chain connects TRBV7-3 to TRBJ1-3, with D unclear. CDR1 is SGHTA, CDR2 FQGTGA, per germline. The CDR3 covers 14 residues. Trimming cost V 2 bases and J 4 bases, with 9 bases left between them. The CDR3 loop is CASSLPSSGNTIYF. CDR3 in DNA: TGTGCCAGCAGCTTACCCTCGAGCGGAAACACCATATATTTT. Variable domain in full (rest from reference TRBV7-3 and TRBJ1-3): GAGVSQTPSNKVTEKGKYVELRCDPISGHTALYWYRQSLGQGPEFLIYFQGTGAADDSGLPNDRFFAVRPEGSVSTLKIQRTERGDSAVYLCASSLPSSGNTIYFGEGSWLTVV.

The rearrangement links TRBV9 to TRBJ2-1, with a weak D call TRBD1 (7 bases). Germline loops: CDR1 SGDLS, CDR2 YYNGEE. The ends were cut back, 4 bases at V and 9 bases at J, with 23 bases in the middle. The CDR3 covers 16 residues. The CDR3, as DNA: TGTGCCAGCAGCTCCTCAGGGGGGTCCTCAATAGGTGAGCAGTTCTTC. This translates into CASSSSGGSSIGEQFF.

To note about this clonotype: Compared with germline, one end of the junction differs, possibly owing to a read error. V is TRBV5-1 and J is TRBJ2-4; D is perhaps TRBD2 (6 bases). Matching the DNA end better, TRBJ2-7 makes the J call doubtful. The CDR3 has 14 residues. Germline V gene data show CDR1 as SGHRS and CDR2 as YFSETQ. CDR3 in amino acids: CTSSLGGNSYEQYF. CDR3 in DNA: TGCACCAGCAGCTTGGGCGGGAATTCCTACGAGCAGTACTTC.

Points on this clonotype: This may come from a read error, since a much larger clone is one base off. The V call is TRBV7-9, the J call TRBJ2-5, with D possibly matching TRBD1 (6 bases). V was shortened by 5 bases and J by 5 bases, with 21 bases between the two germline ends. The CDR3 totals 16 residues. Germline CDR1 reads SEHNR; CDR2 reads FQNEAQ (reference sequence). The CDR3 loop is CASSPPEAGTTETQYF. The CDR3 nucleotides read TGTGCCAGCAGCCCACCCGAAGCCGGGACAACGGAGACCCAGTACTTC.